The sequence of this T cell receptor (beta chain) was determined in a study of control samples from healthy donors and cancer patients (TCRdb year 2020). The germline V gene encodes CDR1 LGHNA and CDR2 YNFKEQ. CDR3 length: 18 amino acids, cysteine to phenylalanine. The DNA shown is the 54-base CDR3, in frame from base 1. V loses 5 bases, J loses 8 bases, and the germline ends lie 25 bases apart. To prepare the library, the immunoSEQ multiplex PCR assay was applied. In TCRdb, the immuneACCESS table is reduced to in-frame sequences with V and J assigned. These tables do not hold every clone; where another copy was compared, an unresolved V gene accounts for under half, and the others remain unexplained. The sample contains more than 95,000 clones, 80% to 90% of them found a single time. The ten largest clonotypes hold 19% of the sample. A note on this clone: What this receptor recognizes is not known. No base-level quality is on record; no much larger clone is a single base apart.

The chain was built from TRBV4-2 and TRBJ1-6; the D region possibly corresponds to TRBD1 (5 bases align). This receptor was identified in a man in his 60s with lung cancer. Sequenced: PBMCs. For the CDR3, the sequence is CASSFQRAVGGIHSPLHF. The nucleotide sequence is TGTGCCAGCAGCTTTCAACGGGCAGTGGGGGGGATCCATTCACCCCTCCACTTT.